The source of this T cell receptor (beta chain) is a study of cytomegalovirus exposure and HLA in healthy donors. The PCR was carried out with 60 Vbeta primers and 13 Jbeta primers. Only in-frame clones appear in the TCRdb table, and some are missing; sequencing was by immunoSEQ multiplex PCR. Of roughly 180,000 clones listed, 75% to 80% are singletons. CDR1 and CDR2 (germline): SNHLY, FYNNEI. The CDR3 length is 13 residues. V gave up 6 bases and J gave up 5 bases, with 10 bases separating them. Specimen: PBMCs. This clonotype was obtained from a man aged 45-60 years in good health and CMV-seropositive. The J gene is TRBJ2-2, the V gene TRBV2; tentative D call: TRBD2 (6 bases). The CDR3 here is CASRGAGTGELFF. For the CDR3, the DNA is TGTGCCAGCAGGGGCGCGGGGACCGGGGAGCTGTTTTTT.